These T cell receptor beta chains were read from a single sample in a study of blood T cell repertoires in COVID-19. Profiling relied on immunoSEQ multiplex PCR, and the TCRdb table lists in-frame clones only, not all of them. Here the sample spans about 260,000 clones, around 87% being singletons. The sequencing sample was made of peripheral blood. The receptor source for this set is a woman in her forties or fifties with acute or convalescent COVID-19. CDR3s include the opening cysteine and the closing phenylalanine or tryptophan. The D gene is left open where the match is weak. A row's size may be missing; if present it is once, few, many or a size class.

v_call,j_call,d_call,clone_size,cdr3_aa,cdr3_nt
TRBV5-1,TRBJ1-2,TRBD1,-,CASSLEIGQGGYTF,TGCGCCAGCAGCTTGGAGATAGGACAGGGGGGCTACACCTTC
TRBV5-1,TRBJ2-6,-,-,CASSLIYSGANVLTF,TGCGCCAGCAGCTTGATTTACTCTGGGGCCAACGTCCTGACTTTC
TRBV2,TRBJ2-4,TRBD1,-,CASNSGQLAKNIQYF,TGTGCCAGCAACTCGGGACAGTTAGCCAAAAACATTCAGTACTTC
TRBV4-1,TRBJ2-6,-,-,CASSQWQGLLSSSGANVLTF,TGCGCCAGCAGCCAATGGCAGGGGCTACTATCCTCCTCCGGGGCCAACGTCCTGACTTTC
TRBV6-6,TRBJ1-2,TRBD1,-,CASSYQRTGHYGYTF,TGTGCCAGCAGTTACCAAAGGACAGGGCACTATGGCTACACCTTC
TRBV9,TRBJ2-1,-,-,CASSARSAPEGEQFF,TGTGCCAGCAGCGCCCGTAGCGCCCCGGAGGGCGAGCAGTTCTTC
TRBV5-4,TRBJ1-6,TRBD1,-,CASSPGGINSPLHF,TGTGCCAGCAGCCCAGGGGGGATAAATTCACCCCTCCACTTT
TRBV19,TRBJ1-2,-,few,CASTGNLRGYTF,TGTGCCAGTACAGGGAATCTACGTGGCTACACCTTC
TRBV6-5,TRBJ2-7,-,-,CASKGLLYEQYF,TGTGCCAGCAAGGGACTCTTATACGAGCAGTACTTC
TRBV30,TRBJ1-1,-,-,CAWSTSRTGGNTEAFF,TGTGCCTGGAGTACCAGCCGAACCGGGGGGAACACTGAAGCTTTCTTT
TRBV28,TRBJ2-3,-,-,CASSLGPSTDTQYF,TGTGCCAGCAGTTTGGGCCCTAGCACAGATACGCAGTATTTT
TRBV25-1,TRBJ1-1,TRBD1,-,CASSDAGTGVFEAFF,TGTGCCAGCAGTGATGCAGGGACAGGCGTTTTTGAAGCTTTCTTT
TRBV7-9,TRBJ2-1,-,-,CASSPTGIPTNEQFF,TGTGCCAGCAGCCCCACCGGGATCCCCACCAATGAGCAGTTCTTC
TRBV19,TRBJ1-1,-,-,CASSIDRVTEAFF,TGTGCCAGTAGTATAGATCGAGTCACTGAAGCTTTCTTT
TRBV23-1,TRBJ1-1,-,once,CASSQKTDQKRGTEAFF,TGCGCCAGCAGTCAAAAAACAGACCAAAAACGGGGCACTGAAGCTTTCTTT
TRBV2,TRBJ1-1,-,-,CASSDNAGCAFF,TGTGCCAGCAGTGATAATGCAGGGTGTGCTTTCTTT
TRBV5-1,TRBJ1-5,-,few,CASSPYSNQPQHF,TGCGCCAGCAGCCCTTATAGCAATCAGCCCCAGCATTTT
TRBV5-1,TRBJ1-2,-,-,CASSLASGPRGYTF,TGCGCCAGCAGCTTGGCGTCAGGTCCTCGCGGCTACACCTTC
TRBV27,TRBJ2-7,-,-,CASSERTAYEQYF,TGTGCCAGCTCTGAGCGGACGGCCTACGAGCAGTACTTC
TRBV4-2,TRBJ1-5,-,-,CASSQDVGRADEQPQHF,TGTGCCAGCAGCCAAGATGTGGGGAGGGCTGACGAGCAGCCCCAGCATTTT
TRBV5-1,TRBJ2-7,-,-,CASSLGQVFYEQYF,TGCGCCAGCAGCTTGGGACAGGTTTTCTACGAGCAGTACTTC
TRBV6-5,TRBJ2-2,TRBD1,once,CATQDRDVNTGELFF,TGTGCCACCCAAGACAGGGACGTTAACACCGGGGAGCTGTTTTTT
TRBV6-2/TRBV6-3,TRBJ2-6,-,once,CASSFDYSGANVLTF,TGTGCCAGCAGCTTTGACTACTCTGGGGCCAACGTCCTGACTTTC
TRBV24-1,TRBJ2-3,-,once,CATSPLRSTGTDTQYF,TGTGCCACCAGTCCGCTTAGATCTACGGGCACAGATACGCAGTATTTT
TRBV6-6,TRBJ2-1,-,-,CASSPPLGGEVNNEQFF,TGTGCCAGCAGTCCTCCCTTGGGCGGGGAGGTCAACAATGAGCAGTTCTTC
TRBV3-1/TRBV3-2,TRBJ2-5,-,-,CASSPTGGETQYF,TGTGCCAGCAGCCCGACTGGGGGGGAGACCCAGTACTTC
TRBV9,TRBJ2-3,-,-,CASSVVSGADTQYF,TGTGCCAGCAGCGTAGTTTCGGGGGCAGATACGCAGTATTTT
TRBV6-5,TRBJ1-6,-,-,CASSSTHRDYNSPLHF,TGTGCCAGCAGTTCCACGCACAGGGACTATAATTCACCCCTCCACTTT
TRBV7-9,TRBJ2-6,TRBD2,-,CASSKSGTALSGANVLTF,TGTGCCAGCAGCAAGAGCGGGACCGCCCTCTCTGGGGCCAACGTCCTGACTTTC
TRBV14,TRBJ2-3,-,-,CASSHIWGGTDTQYF,TGTGCCAGCAGCCACATTTGGGGGGGCACAGATACGCAGTATTTT
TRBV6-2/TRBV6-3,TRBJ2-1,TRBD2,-,CASSYVFGNLAGGGDEQFF,TGTGCCAGCAGTTACGTGTTTGGTAATCTAGCGGGAGGTGGCGATGAGCAGTTCTTC
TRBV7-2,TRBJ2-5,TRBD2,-,CASSRSGRVETQYF,TGTGCCAGCAGCCGTAGCGGGAGGGTTGAGACCCAGTACTTC
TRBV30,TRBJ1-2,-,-,CAWSRGFGYTF,TGTGCCTGGAGTAGGGGCTTTGGCTACACCTTC
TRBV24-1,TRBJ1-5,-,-,CATSESGNQPQHF,TGTGCCACCAGCGAATCGGGCAATCAGCCCCAGCATTTT
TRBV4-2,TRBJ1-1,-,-,CASSRPRGEGSTEAFF,TGTGCCAGCAGCCGCCCGAGGGGGGAGGGGAGCACTGAAGCTTTCTTT
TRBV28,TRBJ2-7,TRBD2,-,CASSLPPGLAGGTHEQYF,TGTGCCAGCAGCTTGCCACCGGGACTAGCGGGAGGGACCCACGAGCAGTACTTC
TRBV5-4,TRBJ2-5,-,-,CASSLGLEETQYF,TGTGCCAGCAGCTTGGGACTAGAAGAGACCCAGTACTTC
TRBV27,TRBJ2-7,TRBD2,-,CASRFIGLAGVYEQYF,TGTGCCAGCAGGTTTATTGGACTAGCGGGAGTGTACGAGCAGTACTTC
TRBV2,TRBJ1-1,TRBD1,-,CASSGTGGTEAFF,TGTGCCAGCAGTGGGACAGGGGGAACTGAAGCTTTCTTT
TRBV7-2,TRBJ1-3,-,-,CASSSDSSGNTIYF,TGTGCCAGCAGCTCTGACTCCTCTGGAAACACCATATATTTT
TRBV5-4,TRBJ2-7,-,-,CASSLFQGGYEQYF,TGTGCCAGCAGCTTATTTCAGGGGGGTTACGAGCAGTACTTC
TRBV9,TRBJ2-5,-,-,CASSVEGSHNLETQYF,TGTGCCAGCAGCGTAGAGGGGTCCCACAACCTAGAGACCCAGTACTTC
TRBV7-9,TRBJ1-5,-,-,CASSLQGGNQPQHF,TGTGCCAGCAGCTTGCAGGGCGGCAATCAGCCCCAGCATTTT
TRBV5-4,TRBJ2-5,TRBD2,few,CASSLGTRETQYF,TGTGCCAGCAGCTTGGGGACTAGAGAGACCCAGTACTTC